The clone carrying this TCR beta chain showed up just a few times. Its antigen remains unknown. This entry comes from a study of response to subunit inactivated influenza vaccine. Study results and limitations: It was the authors' suggestion that each seasonal influenza vaccination recruits few new T cells.

TCRdb itself ran the RT-PCR reads through MiXCR, one entry per CDR3 protein. The table lists around 180,000 distinct CDR3 sequences, 9.2% of them singletons. CDR1 SGHDN and CDR2 FVKESK come from the germline V gene. This CDR3 has 17 residues. The ends were cut back, 1 base at V and 4 bases at J, with 18 bases in the middle. This specimen consisted of non-naive T cells sorted from PBMCs, obtained on the day of vaccination. The sequence was obtained from a man aged 50-60 years who received an inactivated influenza vaccine. The chain is built from TRBV14 and TRBJ2-3; the D call may be TRBD1 or TRBD2 (5 bases each). The CDR3 DNA follows: TGTGCCAGCAGCCAAGGCGGGCCAGGGAATCGCCCAGATACGCAGTATTTT. Its translation is CASSQGGPGNRPDTQYF.